This T cell receptor beta chain was sequenced in a study of OX40 agonist ivuxolimab in advanced cancers. Study in general: A diagnosis of hepatocellular carcinoma, melanoma, renal cell or head and neck cancer was present in dose-escalation patients. At 65% to 85% male, the cohort had a mean age of roughly 60 years, ranging from about 20 to 79. Partial responses were achieved by three patients, of whom one had hepatocellular carcinoma and two had cutaneous melanoma.

CDR1 is SGHTA and CDR2 is FQGNSA in the germline V gene. Trimming stripped 8 bases from V and 2 bases from J, with 15 bases between. The CDR3 has 14 amino acids. This table comes from immunoSEQ multiplex PCR, and its TCRdb copy is limited to in-frame clones, with some not included. The sample includes under 50,000 clones, approximately 83% of them seen just once. Autoimmune disease history or systemic immunosuppression meant exclusion. The chain uses TRBV7-2 and TRBJ1-1, with a tentative D call TRBD1 (5 bases). The TCR originated in an adult with an advanced solid tumor such as melanoma, head and neck, liver or kidney cancer. The starting material was CD4+ or CD8+ T cells sorted from blood, obtained in a trial of the OX40 agonist ivuxolimab. CDR3 sequence (DNA): TGTGCCAGCCGCTCGGGGCCGGCAAACACTGAAGCTTTCTTT. This codes for CASRSGPANTEAFF.